This TCR beta chain originates from a study of T-cell memory formation after mild COVID-19. In the study overall: The two donors had largely donor-specific TCR clusters. Study-level results: CM and EM subsets held most contracting CD4+ clones; EMRA held CD8+ ones.

The CDR3 runs to 16 residues. V was shortened by 6 bases and J by 3 bases, with 20 bases between the two germline ends. From germline, CDR1 is SGHAT and CDR2 FQNNGV. About this clonotype itself: Antigen unknown.

TCRdb passed the 5' RACE reads through MiXCR, listing each CDR3 protein once. The sample has roughly 450,000 distinct CDR3 sequences; about 20% are singletons. The sequenced material came from PBMCs or a T cell subset sorted from them (not recorded which). The receptor comes from an adult woman who had mild COVID-19 (a few samples of this study predate the infection). Cell type and time point are not known. This chain joins TRBV11-2 and TRBJ1-2, with D maybe TRBD1 (6 bases). The CDR3 DNA is TGTGCCAGCAGGGGAATCTCCCGGGGACAAGACTATGGCTACACCTTC. This codes for CASRGISRGQDYGYTF.